Listed here are 18 T cell receptor beta chains from one sample, sequenced in a study of graft-versus-host responses after intestinal transplantation. TCRdb's copy holds only in-frame clones and misses some; the assay was immunoSEQ multiplex PCR. The sample contains about 98,000 clones, about 82% of which appear only once. This material consisted of PBMCs, taken 255 days after intestinal transplant. The receptors originated from a human patient who received an intestinal transplant, so some T cells may come from the graft donor.

This chain joins TRBV4-1 and TRBJ2-6; D may be TRBD1 (5 bases). Germline V lookup: CDR1 MGHRA, CDR2 YSYEKL. The CDR3 totals 17 residues. V gave up 0 bases and J gave up 1 base, with 10 bases separating them. CDR3 nucleotide sequence: TGCGCCAGCAGCCAAGACACAGGTCATTCTGGGGCCAACGTCCTGACTTTC. It encodes CASSQDTGHSGANVLTF.

The rearrangement joins TRBV5-4 to TRBJ2-1, with TRBD1 matching 8 bases. The V gene end was trimmed by 5 bases and the J gene end by 0 bases; junction bases not matched to a gene: 7. The CDR3 is 16 amino acids. From germline, CDR1 is SGHNT and CDR2 YYREEE (reference sequence). CDR3 sequence (DNA): TGTGCCAGCAGGACAGGGGATCCCAGCTCCTACAATGAGCAGTTCTTC. Its protein product is CASRTGDPSSYNEQFF.

The chain employs TRBV7-8 and TRBJ1-6, with D possibly TRBD1 on 6 matching bases. Germline V CDR1 and CDR2: SGHVS, FQNEAQ. Trimming cost V 5 bases and J 2 bases, with 10 bases left between them. The CDR3 extends over 15 amino acids. Here the CDR3 DNA reads TGTGCCAGCAGCCCGACAGGAACCTATAATTCACCCCTCCACTTT. Translating gives CASSPTGTYNSPLHF.

The chain joins TRBV4-2 to TRBJ2-3; 10 bases are a match to TRBD2. Germline-derived CDR1 and CDR2 are LGHNA and YNFKEQ. V trimming: 4 bases; J trimming: 2 bases; junction bases outside the gene matches: 9. The CDR3 loop spans 17 amino acids. The CDR3 DNA is TGTGCCAGCAGCCTTGCCAAACTAGCGGGGAACACAGATACGCAGTATTTT. Its translation: CASSLAKLAGNTDTQYF.

This chain uses TRBV19 with TRBJ2-1; 10 bases are shared with TRBD2. J lost 6 bases, V lost 7 bases, and 6 bases had no gene match. The CDR3 runs to 14 residues. CDR1 LNHDA and CDR2 SQIVND come from the germline V gene (reference sequence). CDR3 protein: CASKELAGFNEQFF. The CDR3, as DNA: TGTGCCAGTAAGGAACTAGCGGGATTCAATGAGCAGTTCTTC.

The CDR3 spells CASSARGSTNEKLFF. The CDR3 nucleotides are TGCGCCAGCAGCGCCCGGGGATCAACTAATGAAAAACTGTTTTTT. V usage is TRBV5-1 and J usage is TRBJ1-4; no clear D gene. V lost 4 bases, J lost 0 bases, and 10 bases lay in between. Germline V CDR1 and CDR2: SGHRS, YFSETQ. The CDR3 totals 15 residues.

A few counts support this clone. V and J are TRBV5-1 and TRBJ2-3, with 10 bases matching TRBD2. Germline V gene lookup returns CDR1 SGHRS and CDR2 YFSETQ. This CDR3 region has 17 residues. Trimming took 4 bases from V and 1 from J; bases not matched to a gene: 9. The CDR3 here is CASSDQTSGFRTDTQYF. CDR3 DNA: TGCGCCAGCAGCGATCAGACTAGCGGGTTCCGCACAGATACGCAGTATTTT.

The genes are TRBV28 and TRBJ2-7; weak D call: TRBD1 (6 bases). CDR1 is MDHEN, CDR2 SYDVKM, per germline. The CDR3 length is 14 residues. The V and J ends lost 4 bases and 7 bases respectively, with 17 bases between them. The CDR3 loop is CASSSYPQGREQYF. In DNA form, the CDR3 reads TGTGCCAGCAGTTCCTACCCACAGGGTAGGGAGCAGTACTTC.

The chain uses TRBV15 and TRBJ1-1, with TRBD1 as a possible D gene (6 bases). CDR1 and CDR2 from the germline V gene are LNHNV and YYDKDF (reference sequence). V lost 4 bases, J lost 0 bases, and 12 bases lay in between. This CDR3 region has 15 residues. CDR3 sequence reads: CATSTTGRVNTEAFF. CDR3 sequence (DNA): TGTGCCACCAGCACTACAGGGCGGGTGAACACTGAAGCTTTCTTT.

V usage is TRBV6-6 and J usage is TRBJ1-5; D may be TRBD1 (5 bases). Trimming shortened V by 5 bases and J by 2 bases, and 13 bases separated the two germline ends. The CDR3 totals 15 residues. The germline V gene encodes CDR1 MNHNY and CDR2 SVGAGI (reference sequence). CDR3 in DNA: TGTGCCAGCAGTCCCGGGACCTTGGGCAATCAGCCCCAGCATTTT. The encoded protein is CASSPGTLGNQPQHF.

This sequence joins TRBV7-8 and TRBJ1-1; D ambiguous. V lost 5 bases, J lost 5 bases, and 15 bases lay in between. Looked up from germline, CDR1 is SGHVS and CDR2 is FQNEAQ. CDR3 length equals 14 residues. Here the CDR3 DNA reads TGTGCCAGCAGCCCCCATACAGTACTGACTGAAGCTTTCTTT. Protein sequence: CASSPHTVLTEAFF.

This chain uses TRBV27 with TRBJ2-7; 9 positions match TRBD2. The ends lost 6 bases at V and 4 bases at J; junction bases unmatched: 4. CDR3 size: 13 residues. Germline V gene sequence: CDR1 MNHEY, CDR2 SMNVEV (reference sequence). CDR3 bases: TGTGCCAGCAGGCGGGGGGGGGCATACGAGCAGTACGTC. This sequence encodes CASRRGGAYEQYV.

The chain recombines TRBV2 with TRBJ1-2; D remains ambiguous. This CDR3 region has 15 residues. Between the trimmed V and J ends, which lost 4 bases and 2 bases, there was a span of 14 bases. In germline, CDR1 is SNHLY, CDR2 FYNNEI. The CDR3: CASSATRTANYGYTF. CDR3 coding DNA: TGTGCCAGCAGTGCGACGAGGACTGCGAACTATGGCTACACCTTC.

The rearrangement uses TRBV27 and TRBJ1-2; 11 nucleotides align to TRBD1. This CDR3 has 16 residues. The V gene end was trimmed by 3 bases and the J gene end by 4 bases; junction bases not matched to a gene: 7. The germline CDR1 and CDR2 sequences are MNHEY and SMNVEV (reference sequence). CDR3 sequence: CASSLGDRGLGYGYTF. In DNA form, the CDR3 reads TGTGCCAGCAGTTTGGGGGACAGGGGGTTGGGCTATGGCTACACCTTC.

This chain joins TRBV4-1 and TRBJ1-1; D call uncertain. The germline V and J ends were trimmed by 4 bases and 3 bases, with 9 bases remaining between them. This CDR3 region has 13 residues. Germline CDR1 is MGHRA and CDR2 is YSYEKL. The CDR3 reads CASSLTIYTEAFF. CDR3 DNA: TGCGCCAGCAGCCTGACCATATACACTGAAGCTTTCTTT.

The gene calls are TRBV6-5 and TRBJ2-3; D may be TRBD2 (6 bases). The CDR3 has 15 residues. Germline V gene data show CDR1 as MNHEY and CDR2 as SVGAGI. The V end lost 4 bases, the J end lost 2 bases, and 13 bases lay between the germline ends. The CDR3 DNA follows: TGTGCCAGCAGTTTTTCAACGGGACTCACAGATACGCAGTATTTT. Translating gives CASSFSTGLTDTQYF.

V and J are TRBV5-3 and TRBJ2-1; TRBD2 agrees at 11 bases. TRBV5-3 is designated an ORF whose function remains uncertain. V shed 2 bases, J shed 9 bases, and the junction held 7 bases outside the gene matches. This CDR3 spans 15 amino acids. This CDR3 reads CARSFRLAGNGEQFF. The CDR3 region has the DNA TGTGCCAGAAGCTTTCGACTAGCGGGGAATGGTGAGCAGTTCTTC.

This chain uses TRBV6-1 with TRBJ1-3, with a possible D match to TRBD1 (6 bases). Germline V lookup: CDR1 MNHNS, CDR2 SASEGT. Trimming took off 3 bases at V and 0 bases at J, with 12 bases between the two ends. This CDR3 has 16 amino acids. The CDR3 reads CASSESTGLSGNTIYF. CDR3 nucleotide sequence: TGTGCCAGCAGTGAGTCCACAGGGCTCTCTGGAAACACCATATATTTT.